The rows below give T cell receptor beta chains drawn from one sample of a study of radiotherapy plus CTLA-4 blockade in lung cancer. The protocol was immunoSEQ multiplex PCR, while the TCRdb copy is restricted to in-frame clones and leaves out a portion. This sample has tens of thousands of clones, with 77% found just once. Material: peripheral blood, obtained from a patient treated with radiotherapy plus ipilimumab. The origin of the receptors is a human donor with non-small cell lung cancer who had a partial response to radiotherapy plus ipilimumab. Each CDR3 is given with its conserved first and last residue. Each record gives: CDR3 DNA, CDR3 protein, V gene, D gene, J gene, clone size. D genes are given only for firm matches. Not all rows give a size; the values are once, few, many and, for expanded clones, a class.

cdr3_nt: TGTGCCACCCCTGGGGGGGGAAATGAAAAACTGTTTTTT
cdr3_aa: CATPGGGNEKLFF
v_call: TRBV6-4
d_call: .
j_call: TRBJ1-4
clone_size: once

cdr3_nt: TGTGCCAGCAGCCAGGGACAGGCCTCTACCTACGAGCAGTACTTC
cdr3_aa: CASSQGQASTYEQYF
v_call: TRBV11-2
d_call: TRBD1
j_call: TRBJ2-7
clone_size: .

cdr3_nt: TGTGCCAGCAGCTTAGATAGCGGGGGCCGCTATGGCTACACCTTC
cdr3_aa: CASSLDSGGRYGYTF
v_call: TRBV11-2
d_call: .
j_call: TRBJ1-2
clone_size: .

cdr3_nt: TGTGCCAGCAGCTCAACTAGCGGGGAGGCCGGGGAGCTGTTTTTT
cdr3_aa: CASSSTSGEAGELFF
v_call: TRBV7-3
d_call: TRBD2
j_call: TRBJ2-2
clone_size: .

cdr3_nt: TGTGCCAGCGGGTTTGGTCAGGGTTCGAGCGACGAGCAGTACTTC
cdr3_aa: CASGFGQGSSDEQYF
v_call: TRBV28
d_call: .
j_call: TRBJ2-7
clone_size: .

cdr3_nt: TGTGCCAGCAGTTTATCGGCTCCCGGGGTGGCACGGACTGAAGCTTTCTTT
cdr3_aa: CASSLSAPGVARTEAFF
v_call: TRBV27
d_call: .
j_call: TRBJ1-1
clone_size: .

cdr3_nt: TGTGCCAGCAGCGTCGGGGTCCAAGAGACCCAGTACTTC
cdr3_aa: CASSVGVQETQYF
v_call: TRBV11-2
d_call: .
j_call: TRBJ2-5
clone_size: .

cdr3_nt: TGTGCCAGCAGTGAAGAGCAGGACTCCTACGAGCAGTACTTC
cdr3_aa: CASSEEQDSYEQYF
v_call: TRBV2
d_call: .
j_call: TRBJ2-7
clone_size: .

cdr3_nt: TGTGCCATCAGGACAGGGGATAGGGGCACTGAAGCTTTCTTT
cdr3_aa: CAIRTGDRGTEAFF
v_call: TRBV10-3
d_call: TRBD1
j_call: TRBJ1-1
clone_size: .

cdr3_nt: TGCGCCAGCAGGGAGGGAGTAATTAGCTCCTACGAGCAGTACTTC
cdr3_aa: CASREGVISSYEQYF
v_call: TRBV5-1
d_call: .
j_call: TRBJ2-7
clone_size: .

cdr3_nt: TGTGCCAGCAGTAAGTACGGTGCTCAAGAGACCCAGTACTTC
cdr3_aa: CASSKYGAQETQYF
v_call: TRBV6-1
d_call: .
j_call: TRBJ2-5
clone_size: .

cdr3_nt: TGTGCCAGCAGTTTATTGTCCGGGACAGGGGGCACTGAAGCTTTCTTT
cdr3_aa: CASSLLSGTGGTEAFF
v_call: TRBV27
d_call: TRBD1
j_call: TRBJ1-1
clone_size: .

cdr3_nt: TGTGCCAGCAGCACAGAGCGGGGGGAAACAGATACGCAGTATTTT
cdr3_aa: CASSTERGETDTQYF
v_call: TRBV9
d_call: TRBD2
j_call: TRBJ2-3
clone_size: .

cdr3_nt: TGTGCCAGCAGTCAGGGACAGGGGTTTTTTGAGACCCAGTACTTC
cdr3_aa: CASSQGQGFFETQYF
v_call: TRBV27
d_call: TRBD1
j_call: TRBJ2-5
clone_size: .

cdr3_nt: TGTGCCAGCAGCTTTCGTTTCTCCTACAATGAGCAGTTCTTC
cdr3_aa: CASSFRFSYNEQFF
v_call: TRBV7-2
d_call: .
j_call: TRBJ2-1
clone_size: .

cdr3_nt: TGTGCCAGCAGCCCCACCGGGACAGGGGACCATGGCTACACCTTC
cdr3_aa: CASSPTGTGDHGYTF
v_call: TRBV7-3
d_call: TRBD1
j_call: TRBJ1-2
clone_size: few

cdr3_nt: TGTGCCAGCAGCGTAGAAGGGAAGCGGGGGGGTTCGGAGACCCAGTACTTC
cdr3_aa: CASSVEGKRGGSETQYF
v_call: TRBV9
d_call: TRBD2
j_call: TRBJ2-5
clone_size: .

cdr3_nt: TGTGCCAGCAGACTGACAGCTCTCCACGAGCAGTACTTC
cdr3_aa: CASRLTALHEQYF
v_call: TRBV6-5
d_call: .
j_call: TRBJ2-7
clone_size: .

cdr3_nt: TGTGCCAGCAGTTTATCCCCCGGTGATGGCTACACCTTC
cdr3_aa: CASSLSPGDGYTF
v_call: TRBV6-5
d_call: .
j_call: TRBJ1-2
clone_size: .

cdr3_nt: TGTGCCAGCAGCAGAGGGAGCGGCTATGGCTACACCTTC
cdr3_aa: CASSRGSGYGYTF
v_call: TRBV6-1
d_call: .
j_call: TRBJ1-2
clone_size: .

cdr3_nt: TGTGCCAGTAGCCCACAGGGTTCTTACAATGAGCAGTTCTTC
cdr3_aa: CASSPQGSYNEQFF
v_call: TRBV19
d_call: .
j_call: TRBJ2-1
clone_size: .

cdr3_nt: TGTGCCAGCAGCCCGGAGGGGCGCTACAATGAGCAGTTCTTC
cdr3_aa: CASSPEGRYNEQFF
v_call: TRBV5-4
d_call: .
j_call: TRBJ2-1
clone_size: .

cdr3_nt: TGTGCCAGCAGTGACTCGACTCAGGGGCCCCTACACTTC
cdr3_aa: CASSDSTQGPLHF
v_call: TRBV6-4
d_call: .
j_call: TRBJ1-2
clone_size: .

cdr3_nt: TGTGCCAGCAGTGAGCCCCGACATGACGGCTACACCTTC
cdr3_aa: CASSEPRHDGYTF
v_call: TRBV2
d_call: .
j_call: TRBJ1-2
clone_size: .

cdr3_nt: TGTGCCAGCAGCATGACTTCCGACAATGAGCAGTTCTTC
cdr3_aa: CASSMTSDNEQFF
v_call: TRBV7-2
d_call: .
j_call: TRBJ2-1
clone_size: .

cdr3_nt: TGTGCCAGTAGAGACAGGGGGGTTGGAAACACCATATATTTT
cdr3_aa: CASRDRGVGNTIYF
v_call: TRBV2
d_call: TRBD1
j_call: TRBJ1-3
clone_size: .